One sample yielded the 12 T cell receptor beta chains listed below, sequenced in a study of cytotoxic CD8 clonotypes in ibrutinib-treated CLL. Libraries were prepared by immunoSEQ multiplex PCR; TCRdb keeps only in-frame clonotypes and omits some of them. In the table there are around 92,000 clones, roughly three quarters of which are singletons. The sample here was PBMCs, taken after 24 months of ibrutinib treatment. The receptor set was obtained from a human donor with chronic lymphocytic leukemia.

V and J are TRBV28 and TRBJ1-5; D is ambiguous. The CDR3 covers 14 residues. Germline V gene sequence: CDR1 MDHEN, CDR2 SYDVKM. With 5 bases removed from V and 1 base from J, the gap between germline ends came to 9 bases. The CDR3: CASSPTVSNQPQHF. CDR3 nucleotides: TGTGCCAGCAGTCCAACAGTGAGCAATCAGCCCCAGCATTTT.

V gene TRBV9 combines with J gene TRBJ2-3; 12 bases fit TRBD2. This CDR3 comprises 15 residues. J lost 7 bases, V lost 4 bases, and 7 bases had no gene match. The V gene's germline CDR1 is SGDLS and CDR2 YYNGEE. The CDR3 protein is CASSPQGLAGYTQYF. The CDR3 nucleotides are TGTGCCAGCAGCCCCCAAGGACTAGCGGGATATACGCAGTATTTT.

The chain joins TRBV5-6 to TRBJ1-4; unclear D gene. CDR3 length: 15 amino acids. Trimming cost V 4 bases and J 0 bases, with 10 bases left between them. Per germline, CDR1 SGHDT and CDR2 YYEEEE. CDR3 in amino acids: CASSRGPATNEKLFF. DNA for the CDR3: TGTGCCAGCAGCCGCGGTCCTGCAACTAATGAAAAACTGTTTTTT.

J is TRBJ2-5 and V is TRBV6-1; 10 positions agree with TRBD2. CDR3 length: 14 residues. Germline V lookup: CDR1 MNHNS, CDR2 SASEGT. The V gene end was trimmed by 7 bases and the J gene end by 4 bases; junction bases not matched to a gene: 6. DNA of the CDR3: TGTGCCAGCACCCCTAGCGGGAGAGGAGAGACCCAGTACTTC. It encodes CASTPSGRGETQYF.

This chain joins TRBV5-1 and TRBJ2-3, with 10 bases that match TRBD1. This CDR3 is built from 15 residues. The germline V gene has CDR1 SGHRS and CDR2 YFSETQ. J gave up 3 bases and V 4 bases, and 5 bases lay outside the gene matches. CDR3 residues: CASSPGTGETDTQYF. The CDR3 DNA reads TGCGCCAGCAGCCCTGGGACAGGGGAGACAGATACGCAGTATTTT.

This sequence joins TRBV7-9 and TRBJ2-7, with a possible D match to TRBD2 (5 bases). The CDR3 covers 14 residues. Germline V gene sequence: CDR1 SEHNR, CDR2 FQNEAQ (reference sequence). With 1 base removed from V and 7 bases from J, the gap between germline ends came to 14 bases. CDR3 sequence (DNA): TGTGCCAGCAGCTTAGGTCGGACGTCGGGAGAGCAGTACTTC. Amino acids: CASSLGRTSGEQYF.

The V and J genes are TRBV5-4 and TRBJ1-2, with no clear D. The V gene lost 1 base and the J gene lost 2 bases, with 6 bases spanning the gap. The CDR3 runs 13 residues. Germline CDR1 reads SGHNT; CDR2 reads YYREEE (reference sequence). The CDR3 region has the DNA TGTGCCAGCAGCTTGCCCGGAAACTATGGCTACACCTTC. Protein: CASSLPGNYGYTF. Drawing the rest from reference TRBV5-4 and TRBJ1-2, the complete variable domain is ETGVTQSPTHLIKTRGQQVTLRCSSQSGHNTVSWYQQALGQGPQFIFQYYREEENGRGNFPPRFSGLQFPNYSSELNVNALELDDSALYLCASSLPGNYGYTFGSGTRLTVV.

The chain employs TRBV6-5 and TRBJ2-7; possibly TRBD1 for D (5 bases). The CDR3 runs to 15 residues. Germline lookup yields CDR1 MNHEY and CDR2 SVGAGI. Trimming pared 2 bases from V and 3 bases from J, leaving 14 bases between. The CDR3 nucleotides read TGTGCCAGCAGTTACGCGGAAGGGGCTAGCTACGAGCAGTACTTC. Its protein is CASSYAEGASYEQYF.

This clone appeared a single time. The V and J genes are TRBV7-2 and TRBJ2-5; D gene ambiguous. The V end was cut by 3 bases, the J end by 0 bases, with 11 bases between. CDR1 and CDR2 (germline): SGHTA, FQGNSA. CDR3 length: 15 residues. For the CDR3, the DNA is TGTGCCAGCAGCTTCAGCCCCACTCACCAAGAGACCCAGTACTTC. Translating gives CASSFSPTHQETQYF. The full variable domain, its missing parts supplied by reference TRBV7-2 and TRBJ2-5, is GAGVSQSPSNKVTEKGKDVELRCDPISGHTALYWYRQSLGQGLEFLIYFQGNSAPDKSGLPSDRFSAERTGGSVSTLTIQRTQQEDSAVYLCASSFSPTHQETQYFGPGTRLLVL.

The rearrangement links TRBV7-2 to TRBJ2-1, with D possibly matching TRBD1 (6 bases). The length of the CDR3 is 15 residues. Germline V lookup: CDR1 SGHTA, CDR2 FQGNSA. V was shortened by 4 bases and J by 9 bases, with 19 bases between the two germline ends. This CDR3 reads CASSSWGLVSGEQFF. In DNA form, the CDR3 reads TGTGCCAGCAGCTCCTGGGGGCTGGTTTCCGGTGAGCAGTTCTTC.

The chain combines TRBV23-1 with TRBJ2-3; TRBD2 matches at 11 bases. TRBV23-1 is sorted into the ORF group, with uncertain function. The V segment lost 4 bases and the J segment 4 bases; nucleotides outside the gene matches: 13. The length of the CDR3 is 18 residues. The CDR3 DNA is TGCGCCAGCAGTCCTTCACGCATAGCGGGGGGGCAAGCAGATACGCAGTATTTT. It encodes CASSPSRIAGGQADTQYF.

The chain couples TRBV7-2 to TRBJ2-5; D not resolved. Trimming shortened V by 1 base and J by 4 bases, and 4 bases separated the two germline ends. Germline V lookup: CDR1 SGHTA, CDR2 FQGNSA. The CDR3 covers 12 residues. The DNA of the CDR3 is TGTGCCAGCAGCTTAGTGCGAGAGACCCAGTACTTC. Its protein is CASSLVRETQYF.